This T cell receptor beta chain was found in a study of a mutant IDH1 vaccine in newly diagnosed glioma. The table came from immunoSEQ multiplex PCR; TCRdb's copy has only in-frame clones and leaves some out. The sample lists tens of thousands of clones; roughly four fifths were seen once. As concerns this clone: No antigen is known for it.

The CDR3 sequence is 14 residues long. In germline, CDR1 is MNHNY, CDR2 SVGAGI (reference sequence). Germline trimming cut 5 bases from V and 5 bases from J; bases unmatched to any gene: 9. The time point here: week 11, during vaccination. Doses consisted of 300 ug of mutant IDH1 20-mer peptide each, paired with topical imiquimod. The gene calls are TRBV6-6 and TRBJ2-7; 7 positions agree with TRBD2. The receptor's source is a man aged 30 to 39 with glioma. The sequenced sample was PBMCs, obtained from a glioma patient whose treatment included an IDH1 peptide vaccine. The CDR3 region has the DNA TGTGCCAGCAGTACCGGGAGGCAGGGCCACGAGCAGTACTTC. It codes for CASSTGRQGHEQYF.